This T cell receptor (beta chain) was documented in a study of T cells in tumors after PD-1 blockade. Across the whole study: No patient had prior checkpoint blockade, systemic immunosuppression, or radiotherapy within 4 weeks. On average, peripheral blood gave about 100,000 TCR templates and 35,000 or so unique clonotypes.

Germline-derived CDR1 and CDR2 are SGHRS and YFSETQ. This CDR3 is built from 13 residues. V lost 0 bases and J 6 bases, leaving 10 bases between the germline ends. This table comes from immunoSEQ multiplex PCR, and its TCRdb copy is limited to in-frame clones, with some not included. Among roughly 35,000 clones, roughly 73% were seen once, and the ten largest hold under 40%. The receptor was isolated from a human donor with basal cell carcinoma. The source material was PBMCs, sampled after anti-PD-1 treatment. V and J are TRBV5-1 and TRBJ2-7, with D unclear. CDR3 region: CASSLGQGGEQYF. As DNA, the CDR3 is TGCGCCAGCAGCTTGGGGCAAGGCGGCGAGCAGTACTTC.